The 29 T cell receptor beta chains in this list originate from one sample, sequenced in a study of blood T cell repertoires in COVID-19. Sequenced by immunoSEQ multiplex PCR; TCRdb stores in-frame clones only, minus some. Of about 310,000 clones detected, approximately 90% appear once; the ten largest clones hold 8% to 10%. What was sequenced was PBMCs or T cells enriched from blood (not recorded which). These receptors were obtained from a woman between 40 and 55 years old who had recovered from COVID-19.

The chain uses TRBV7-2 and TRBJ1-3; D is uncertain. V dropped 2 bases and J dropped 0 bases, with 5 bases sitting between them. Germline CDR1 is SGHTA and CDR2 is FQGNSA. The CDR3 is made up of 14 amino acids. CDR3 sequence (DNA): TGTGCCAGCAGCTTACTCCTCTCTGGAAACACCATATATTTT. It specifies CASSLLLSGNTIYF.

The rearrangement joins TRBV28 to TRBJ2-7, with D perhaps TRBD1 (6 bases). The germline V gene encodes CDR1 MDHEN and CDR2 SYDVKM. CDR3 length: 15 amino acids. Trimming took 5 bases from V and 0 from J, leaving 14 bases between them. The DNA of the CDR3 is TGTGCCAGCAGTACCTGGGGGCGAAGCTCCTACGAGCAGTACTTC. Amino acid sequence: CASSTWGRSSYEQYF. The full variable domain, in which reference TRBV28 and TRBJ2-7 provide the parts outside the CDR3, is DVKVTQSSRYLVKRTGEKVFLECVQDMDHENMFWYRQDPGLGLRLIYFSYDVKMKEKGDIPEGYSVSREKKERFSLILESASTNQTSMYLCASSTWGRSSYEQYFGPGTRLTVT.

The CDR3: CASSERRNEKLFF. CDR3 DNA: TGTGCCAGCTCAGAACGGAGAAATGAAAAACTGTTTTTT. This sequence joins TRBV18 and TRBJ1-4; D is undetermined. V lost 5 bases and J 5 bases, leaving 9 bases between the germline ends. Germline assignment: CDR1 KGHSH and CDR2 LQKENI. The CDR3 covers 13 residues. Full variable domain (missing parts from reference TRBV18 and TRBJ1-4): NAGVMQNPRHLVRRRGQEARLRCSPMKGHSHVYWYRQLPEEGLKFMVYLQKENIIDESGMPKERFSAEFPKEGPSILRIQQVVRGDSAAYFCASSERRNEKLFFGSGTQLSVL.

Only one count was recorded for this clone. V usage is TRBV7-3 and J usage is TRBJ1-3; 8 bases match TRBD1. CDR1 is SGHTA and CDR2 is FQGTGA in the germline V gene. J was trimmed by 0 bases and V by 5 bases; bases with no gene match: 3. The CDR3 spans 15 residues. The CDR3 is CASSPGQDSGNTIYF. CDR3 bases: TGTGCCAGCAGCCCGGGACAGGACTCTGGAAACACCATATATTTT.

The chain employs TRBV5-1 and TRBJ1-6; TRBD1 aligns across 8 bases. Germline CDR1 SGHRS, CDR2 YFSETQ. V shed 1 base, J shed 8 bases, and the junction held 5 bases outside the gene matches. The CDR3 has 15 amino acids. CDR3 DNA: TGCGCCAGCAGCTTGTCAGGGGGCGCAGATTCACCCCTCCACTTT. It codes for CASSLSGGADSPLHF. Together with reference TRBV5-1 and TRBJ1-6, the CDR3 gives the full variable domain: KAGVTQTPRYLIKTRGQQVTLSCSPISGHRSVSWYQQTPGQGLQFLFEYFSETQRNKGNFPGRFSGRQFSNSRSEMNVSTLELGDSALYLCASSLSGGADSPLHFGNGTRLTVT.

This clone was found a few times. The chain carries TRBV11-2 and TRBJ2-2; 9 bases are a match to TRBD1. CDR3 length: 16 residues. V shed 4 bases, J shed 4 bases, and the junction held 7 bases outside the gene matches. The germline V gene encodes CDR1 SGHAT and CDR2 FQNNGV. In nucleotides, the CDR3 is TGTGCCAGCAGCTCCGGACAGGGGCGTATCACCGGGGAGCTGTTTTTT. Its translation: CASSSGQGRITGELFF.

The chain uses TRBV10-3 and TRBJ2-7, with D uncertain. V was cut by 5 bases and J by 3 bases, with 11 bases left in between. Germline V gives CDR1 ENHRY, CDR2 SYGVKD. This CDR3 spans 13 amino acids. The CDR3 here is CAISLQADYEQYF. The CDR3, as DNA: TGTGCCATCAGTCTTCAGGCCGACTACGAGCAGTACTTC.

The chain joins TRBV3-1 (or the pseudogene TRBV3-2) to TRBJ2-6; 8 positions match TRBD1. This CDR3 has 16 residues. Germline CDR1 and CDR2: LGHDT and YNNKEL (reference sequence). V was clipped by 4 bases and J by 5 bases; unmatched bases: 7. The CDR3: CASSPGQGVRANVLTF. The CDR3 nucleotides are TGTGCCAGCAGCCCAGGACAGGGTGTACGGGCCAACGTCCTGACTTTC.

The CDR3 sequence: CASSQDELGPQPQHF. CDR3 nucleotide sequence: TGTGCCAGCAGCCAAGATGAGTTGGGCCCTCAGCCCCAGCATTTT. The chain combines TRBV3-1 (or the pseudogene TRBV3-2) with TRBJ1-5, with unresolved D. Germline V CDR1 and CDR2: LGHDT, YNNKEL (reference sequence). The ends were cut back, 0 bases at V and 6 bases at J, with 12 bases in the middle. CDR3 size: 15 residues.

This sequence joins TRBV7-8 and TRBJ1-6; 11 bases agree with TRBD1. Trimming removed 6 bases from V and 10 bases from J; junction bases left unmatched: 8. The CDR3 totals 15 residues. CDR1 SGHVS and CDR2 FQNEAQ come from the germline V gene. This CDR3 reads CASRIGQGALSPLHF. The CDR3 nucleotides read TGTGCCAGCAGGATAGGACAGGGGGCATTATCACCCCTCCACTTT. The whole variable domain, remainder taken from reference TRBV7-8 and TRBJ1-6, is GAGVSQSPRYKVAKRGQDVALRCDPISGHVSLFWYQQALGQGPEFLTYFQNEAQLDKSGLPSDRFFAERPEGSVSTLKIQRTQQEDSAVYLCASRIGQGALSPLHFGNGTRLTVT.

The genes are TRBV4-1 and TRBJ1-1; D unclear. Trimming stripped 0 bases from V and 8 bases from J, with 10 bases between. The CDR3 length is 13 residues. Germline CDR1 is MGHRA and CDR2 is YSYEKL. The CDR3, as DNA: TGCGCCAGCAGCCAAGATCGGGGTGGGGAAGCTTTCTTT. Amino acids: CASSQDRGGEAFF.

The rearrangement joins TRBV19 to TRBJ2-1; D perhaps matches TRBD1 (5 bases). This CDR3 contains 13 residues. Germline loops: CDR1 LNHDA, CDR2 SQIVND (reference sequence). The V end was cut by 6 bases, the J end by 9 bases, with 15 bases between. CDR3 sequence reads: CASRISPRGEQFF. CDR3 DNA sequence: TGTGCCAGTAGGATCAGCCCTAGGGGTGAGCAGTTCTTC. The variable domain in full, completed from reference TRBV19 and TRBJ2-1, reads DGGITQSPKYLFRKEGQNVTLSCEQNLNHDAMYWYRQDPGQGLRLIYYSQIVNDFQKGDIAEGYSVSREKKESFPLTVTSAQKNPTAFYLCASRISPRGEQFFGPGTRLTVL.

The rearrangement joins TRBV4-1 to TRBJ2-5; 7 bases map to TRBD2. The CDR3 is 13 residues long. Germline V CDR1 and CDR2: MGHRA, YSYEKL. After removal of 8 bases from V and 2 bases from J, the junction contained 5 bases not matched to a gene. Here the CDR3 DNA reads TGCGCCAGCTCAGGACTAGAGCAAGAGACCCAGTACTTC. It yields the protein CASSGLEQETQYF.

The CDR3 DNA sequence: TGTGCCAGCAGTGAACCGACAATGAACACTGAAGCTTTCTTT. The encoded protein is CASSEPTMNTEAFF. This chain links TRBV6-1 with TRBJ1-1; no reliable D call. Germline CDR1 is MNHNS and CDR2 is SASEGT. The CDR3 is 14 amino acids. The V and J ends lost 2 bases and 0 bases respectively, with 7 bases between them.

V usage is TRBV3-1 (or the pseudogene TRBV3-2) and J usage is TRBJ2-1; 9 nucleotides line up with TRBD1. CDR1 is LGHDT, CDR2 YNNKEL, per germline (reference sequence). The CDR3 runs to 14 residues. The V segment lost 3 bases and the J segment 6 bases; nucleotides outside the gene matches: 3. DNA of the CDR3: TGTGCCAGCAGCCAGGGACAGGGTTTCAATGAGCAGTTCTTC. As protein: CASSQGQGFNEQFF.

The chain is built from TRBV7-2 and TRBJ2-2; 11 bases align to TRBD2. CDR1 and CDR2 from the germline V gene are SGHTA and FQGNSA. CDR3 length equals 17 residues. The V segment lost 6 bases and the J segment 4 bases; nucleotides outside the gene matches: 10. DNA for the CDR3: TGTGCCAGCAGGGCTATAGCGGGAGGGCCGGGCACCGGGGAGCTGTTTTTT. Its translation: CASRAIAGGPGTGELFF.

In DNA form, the CDR3 reads TGTGCCAGCAGCGACAGGGTGGACACCGGGGAGCTGTTTTTT. Encoded protein: CASSDRVDTGELFF. The V and J genes are TRBV3-1 (or the pseudogene TRBV3-2) and TRBJ2-2; 7 bases align to TRBD1. V shed 5 bases, J shed 3 bases, and the junction held 3 bases outside the gene matches. CDR1 LGHDT and CDR2 YNNKEL come from the germline V gene (reference sequence). The CDR3 has 14 residues.

The V call is TRBV19, the J call TRBJ2-5, with D unresolved. Trimming left V 5 bases short and J 5 bases short, with 9 bases between. CDR3 size: 12 residues. In germline, CDR1 is LNHDA, CDR2 SQIVND (reference sequence). CDR3 bases: TGTGCCAGTAGTCGTCGTGGCGAGACCCAGTACTTC. Encoded protein: CASSRRGETQYF.

The rearrangement joins TRBV7-3 to TRBJ1-2; D call uncertain. The germline gives CDR1 SGHTA, CDR2 FQGTGA. The germline V and J ends were trimmed by 1 base and 3 bases, with 6 bases remaining between them. The CDR3 has 13 residues. In nucleotides, the CDR3 is TGTGCCAGCAGCTTAAACAGAGACTATGGCTACACCTTC. Its translation: CASSLNRDYGYTF.

The rearrangement links TRBV4-3 to TRBJ1-5; D unresolved. The V end lost 0 bases, the J end lost 0 bases, and 9 bases lay between the germline ends. Germline CDR1 is LGHNA and CDR2 is YSLEER. The CDR3 runs 16 residues. The CDR3 DNA is TGCGCCAGCAGCCAAGATCGACTGTATAGCAATCAGCCCCAGCATTTT. Translation gives CASSQDRLYSNQPQHF.

V and J are TRBV28 and TRBJ1-1; D is perhaps TRBD1 (5 bases). Germline V gene data show CDR1 as MDHEN and CDR2 as SYDVKM. This CDR3 spans 15 amino acids. Trimming removed 4 bases from V and 5 bases from J, with 17 bases in between. The CDR3 sequence: CASSYPLGGKTEAFF. In DNA, the CDR3 is TGTGCCAGCAGTTATCCTCTCGGGGGGAAGACTGAAGCTTTCTTT.

The V call is TRBV30, the J call TRBJ1-1; possibly TRBD1 for D (5 bases). Deletions cut 5 bases from V and 0 bases from J, with 7 bases between. Germline V gives CDR1 GTSNPN, CDR2 SVGIG (reference sequence). CDR3 length: 12 residues. The CDR3 DNA is TGTGCCTGGCAACAGGTGAACACTGAAGCTTTCTTT. This codes for CAWQQVNTEAFF.

The gene calls are TRBV6-5 and TRBJ1-2, with D tentatively TRBD1 (6 bases). Trimming left V 2 bases short and J 5 bases short, with 15 bases between. This CDR3 region has 15 residues. Germline CDR1 MNHEY, CDR2 SVGAGI. CDR3 sequence: CASSYQRGGPYGYTF. The CDR3 coding sequence is TGTGCCAGCAGTTACCAGAGGGGGGGACCATATGGCTACACCTTC.

The chain carries TRBV13 and TRBJ1-1; D uncertain. Germline CDR1 PRHDT, CDR2 FYEKMQ (reference sequence). This CDR3 has 14 residues. V lost 1 base to trimming and J lost 0 bases, with 6 bases between them. CDR3 amino acids: CASSLESMNTEAFF. CDR3 nucleotides: TGTGCCAGCAGCTTAGAATCCATGAACACTGAAGCTTTCTTT.

The genes are TRBV7-6 and TRBJ2-1, with a possible D match to TRBD2 (5 bases). The CDR3 contains 14 residues. Germline CDR1 reads SGHVS; CDR2 reads FNYEAQ. Trimming cost V 5 bases and J 6 bases, with 14 bases left between them. The CDR3 region is CASSISRGLNEQFF. The CDR3 nucleotides are TGTGCCAGCAGCATATCAAGAGGACTCAATGAGCAGTTCTTC.

The J gene is TRBJ2-2, the V gene TRBV6-2 or TRBV6-3; D is possibly TRBD2 (5 bases). Germline loops: CDR1 MNHEY, CDR2 SVGEGT. This CDR3 comprises 13 residues. V was pared by 5 bases and J by 5 bases, with 9 bases between. The DNA of the CDR3 is TGTGCCAGCAGTCGCGGGTGGACCGGGGAGCTGTTTTTT. This gives the protein CASSRGWTGELFF.

This chain uses TRBV2 with TRBJ2-7, with 8 bases lining up with TRBD2. V dropped 6 bases and J dropped 6; count of bases not matched to a gene: 10. Germline lookup yields CDR1 SNHLY and CDR2 FYNNEI. The CDR3 runs to 14 residues. CDR3 nucleotide sequence: TGTGCCAGCAGAGTCCCGGGGGGGCCCTGCGAGCAGTACTTC. Amino acids: CASRVPGGPCEQYF.

CDR3 in amino acids: CAISEKDRGTGELFF. The CDR3 nucleotides are TGTGCCATCAGTGAGAAAGACAGGGGAACCGGGGAGCTGTTTTTT. The chain employs TRBV10-3 and TRBJ2-2, with TRBD1 matching over 8 bases. The CDR3 sequence is 15 residues long. Looked up from germline, CDR1 is ENHRY and CDR2 is SYGVKD. V dropped 2 bases and J dropped 5; count of bases not matched to a gene: 4.

The rearrangement joins TRBV5-1 to TRBJ1-1; D remains unclear. The germline V gene encodes CDR1 SGHRS and CDR2 YFSETQ. This CDR3 region has 14 residues. V lost 3 bases to trimming and J lost 1 base, with 10 bases between them. The CDR3 coding sequence is TGCGCCAGCAGCTCCTATTACAGGAACACTGAAGCTTTCTTT. As protein: CASSSYYRNTEAFF.